What follows is one TCR beta chain and its context. Produced via immunoSEQ multiplex PCR; TCRdb's table is partial and in-frame only. The sample lists some 350,000 clones; more than 85% were seen once. The sample is drawn from a study of blood T cell repertoires in COVID-19. Study details: T cells, B-cell-depleted T cells, or PBMCs provided the cDNA or gDNA that served as material.

This CDR3 has 15 residues. Germline CDR1 is MNHEY and CDR2 is SVGAGI. The V and J ends lost 6 bases and 1 base respectively, with 15 bases between them. Cohort 3 recovery required two negative PCRs, clearance, or symptom resolution. This chain connects TRBV6-5 to TRBJ1-1, with D possibly being TRBD1 (6 bases). This receptor was identified in a woman aged 30 to 39 who had recovered from COVID-19. The sequencing input was PBMCs or T cells enriched from blood (not recorded which). This CDR3 reads CASSPTGIQNTEAFF. CDR3 DNA: TGTGCCAGCAGCCCCACAGGGATTCAGAACACTGAAGCTTTCTTT.